Listed below are T cell receptor beta chains from one sample, sequenced in a study of T cell responses to AZD1222 COVID-19 vaccine. The repertoire was sequenced with immunoSEQ multiplex PCR; TCRdb's copy has only in-frame clones and lacks some. The sample includes some 90,000 clones, about 89% seen only once; the top ten take roughly 4.9%. The sequenced sample was peripheral blood, obtained 28 days after the second AZD1222 dose. These receptors all come from an adult who received the AZD1222 COVID-19 vaccine. Each CDR3 is given with its conserved first and last residue. The size entry is marked missing in some rows and otherwise reads once, few, many or a size class.

V gene,J gene,clone size,CDR3 protein
TRBV6-5,TRBJ2-1,NA,CASSYSKGNEQFF
TRBV7-3,TRBJ1-1,NA,CASSADRNTEAFF
TRBV5-1,TRBJ2-7,once,CASSSGLSYEQYF
TRBV7-9,TRBJ2-7,NA,CASRKPGPYEQYF
TRBV9,TRBJ1-2,NA,CASSVGDRGVSYGYTF
TRBV12-3/TRBV12-4,TRBJ2-1,NA,CASSFGRYNEQFF
TRBV7-2,TRBJ1-2,NA,CASSLVGQGSGGYTF
TRBV6-5,TRBJ1-5,NA,CASKTPGAQPQHF
TRBV2,TRBJ1-5,NA,CASSATGGSNQPQHF
TRBV14,TRBJ2-7,NA,CASSQGGLAGERWEQYF
TRBV5-6,TRBJ1-5,NA,CASSLRGGVQPQHF
TRBV29-1,TRBJ1-1,once,CSVVSEAGFPEAFF
TRBV19,TRBJ1-2,NA,CASTPTWTQEGGYTF
TRBV2,TRBJ2-7,few,CASSGNRGYEQYF
TRBV5-5,TRBJ2-5,once,CASSLDPFLHARGNAETQYF
TRBV6-4,TRBJ1-5,NA,CASRHGGSNQPQHF
TRBV13,TRBJ2-1,NA,CASSTRHYNEQFF
TRBV11-1,TRBJ2-1,NA,CASSLGLAGDYNEQFF
TRBV19,TRBJ2-5,NA,CASTASGGVETQYF
TRBV18,TRBJ2-1,NA,CASSPPNVAGYNEQFF
TRBV2,TRBJ1-6,NA,CASSATGQVNSPLHF
TRBV19,TRBJ1-2,NA,CASRTTGNYGYTF
TRBV19,TRBJ1-1,NA,CASSIETVARAFF
TRBV10-3,TRBJ1-6,NA,CAISESWDGSPLHF
TRBV12-3/TRBV12-4,TRBJ1-1,NA,CASRRTQNTEAFF
TRBV3-1/TRBV3-2,TRBJ1-2,once,CASSPPQTGKPIYTF
TRBV12-3/TRBV12-4,TRBJ1-2,NA,CASSYRPGYGYTF
TRBV5-1,TRBJ2-7,NA,CASSTALAGGTYEQYF
TRBV4-1,TRBJ2-1,NA,CASSQEGTGNYNEQFF